This TCR beta chain was obtained from a study of post-analysis software for immune sequencing data. Study-wide findings and caveats: TRBV5-6, TRBV5-1 and TRBV20-1 were among about 5 TRBV segments more frequent in patients than controls.

Losses at the gene ends were 0 bases for V and 2 bases for J; bases not matched to a gene: 5. The CDR3 spans 15 residues. Per the germline V gene, CDR1 is DFQATT and CDR2 is SNEGSKA (reference sequence). This clonotype showed up just a few times. Its matching antigen is unknown. Prepared TCR beta cDNA libraries contained unique molecular identifiers. TCRdb re-analysed the PCR reads in MiXCR, keeping a single row per CDR3 protein. The table includes about 770,000 distinct CDR3 sequences, 46% detected once. The chain couples TRBV20-1 to TRBJ2-5, with 8 bases that match TRBD1. The TCR sequence derives from a girl aged 10-17 years with multiple sclerosis. The sample was blood. CDR3: CSARDRGQGQETQYF. For the CDR3, the DNA is TGCAGTGCTAGAGATCGCGGACAGGGACAAGAGACCCAGTACTTC.